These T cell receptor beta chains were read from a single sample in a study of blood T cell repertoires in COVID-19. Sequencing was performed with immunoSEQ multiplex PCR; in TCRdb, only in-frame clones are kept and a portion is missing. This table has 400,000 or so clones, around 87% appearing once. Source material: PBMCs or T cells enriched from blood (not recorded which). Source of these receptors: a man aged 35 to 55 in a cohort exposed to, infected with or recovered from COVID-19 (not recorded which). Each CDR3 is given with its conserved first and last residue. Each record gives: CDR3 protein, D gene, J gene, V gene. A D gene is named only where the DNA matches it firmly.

cdr3_aa: CASSSPGLATIYNEQFF; d_call: TRBD2; j_call: TRBJ2-1; v_call: TRBV19
cdr3_aa: CASSIITGISGNTIYF; d_call: .; j_call: TRBJ1-3; v_call: TRBV19
cdr3_aa: CSASTSGSPQETQYF; d_call: TRBD2; j_call: TRBJ2-5; v_call: TRBV20-1
cdr3_aa: CASSRQGDSPLHF; d_call: TRBD1; j_call: TRBJ1-6; v_call: TRBV28
cdr3_aa: CASSWGTGVYEQYF; d_call: TRBD1; j_call: TRBJ2-7; v_call: TRBV27
cdr3_aa: CASSGQGKWQPQHF; d_call: TRBD1; j_call: TRBJ1-5; v_call: TRBV28
cdr3_aa: CASSPGQNGNTIYF; d_call: .; j_call: TRBJ1-3; v_call: TRBV28
cdr3_aa: CASSLQRDRPQATQYF; d_call: .; j_call: TRBJ2-5; v_call: TRBV28
cdr3_aa: CASSSPGLLNEKLFF; d_call: .; j_call: TRBJ1-4; v_call: TRBV7-9
cdr3_aa: CASSDGGATYNEQFF; d_call: .; j_call: TRBJ2-1; v_call: TRBV10-1